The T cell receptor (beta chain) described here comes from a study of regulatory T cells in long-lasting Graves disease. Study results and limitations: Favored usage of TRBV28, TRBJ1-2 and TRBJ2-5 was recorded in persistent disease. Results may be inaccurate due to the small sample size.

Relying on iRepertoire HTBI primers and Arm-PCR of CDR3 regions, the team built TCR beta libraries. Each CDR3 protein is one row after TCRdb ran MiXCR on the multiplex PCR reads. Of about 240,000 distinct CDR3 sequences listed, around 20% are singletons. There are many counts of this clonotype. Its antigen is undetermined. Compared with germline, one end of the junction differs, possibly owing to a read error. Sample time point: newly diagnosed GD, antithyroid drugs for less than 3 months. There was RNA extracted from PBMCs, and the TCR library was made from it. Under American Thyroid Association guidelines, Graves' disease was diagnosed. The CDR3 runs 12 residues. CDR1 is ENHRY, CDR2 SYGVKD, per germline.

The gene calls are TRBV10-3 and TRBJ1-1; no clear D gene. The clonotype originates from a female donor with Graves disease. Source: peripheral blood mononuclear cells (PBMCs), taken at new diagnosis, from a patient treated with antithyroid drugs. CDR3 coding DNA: TGTGCCATCAAAAAAGAGAACGCTGAAGCTTTCTTT. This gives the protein CAIKKENAEAFF.